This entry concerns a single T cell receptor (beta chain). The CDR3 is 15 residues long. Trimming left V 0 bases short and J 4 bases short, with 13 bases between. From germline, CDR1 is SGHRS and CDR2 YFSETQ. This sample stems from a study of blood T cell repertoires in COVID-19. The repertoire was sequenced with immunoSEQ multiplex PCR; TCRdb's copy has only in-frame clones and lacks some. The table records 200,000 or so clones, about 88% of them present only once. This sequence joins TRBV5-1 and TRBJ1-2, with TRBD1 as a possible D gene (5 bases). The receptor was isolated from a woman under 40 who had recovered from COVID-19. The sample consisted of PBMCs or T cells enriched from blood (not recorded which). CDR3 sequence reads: CASSLVSGQGYGYTF. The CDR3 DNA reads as TGCGCCAGCAGCTTGGTATCTGGGCAGGGCTATGGCTACACCTTC.